The 17 T cell receptor beta chains below come from one sample, sequenced in a study of cytotoxic CD8 clonotypes in ibrutinib-treated CLL. TCRdb's table, derived via immunoSEQ multiplex PCR, lists solely in-frame clones and lacks some. The sample has 200,000 to 250,000 clones; roughly 70% are singletons. Here the sequenced sample was PBMCs, taken after 24 months of ibrutinib treatment. Source of these receptors: a human donor with chronic lymphocytic leukemia.

This clone was picked up a small number of times. This chain joins TRBV6-4 and TRBJ2-3, with no clear D. The V gene's germline CDR1 is MRHNA and CDR2 SNTAGT. The V end was cut by 6 bases, the J end by 2 bases, with 15 bases between. The CDR3 sequence is 15 residues long. Here the CDR3 reads CASSPLAVATDTQYF. In DNA, the CDR3 is TGTGCCAGCAGCCCCCTCGCGGTTGCCACAGATACGCAGTATTTT.

Here the CDR3 reads CASISWGQRVSGANVLTF. The CDR3 DNA reads as TGTGCCAGTATCTCCTGGGGACAGCGGGTCTCTGGGGCCAACGTCCTGACTTTC. This chain joins TRBV19 and TRBJ2-6; D might be TRBD1 (7 bases). The germline V and J ends were trimmed by 7 bases and 0 bases, with 19 bases remaining between them. The CDR3 contains 18 residues. Looked up from germline, CDR1 is LNHDA and CDR2 is SQIVND (reference sequence).

The chain carries TRBV6-5 and TRBJ2-7, with TRBD1 as a possible D gene (5 bases). This CDR3 region has 14 residues. V shed 2 bases and J shed 1 base, with 9 bases lying between them. CDR1 MNHEY and CDR2 SVGAGI come from the germline V gene. CDR3 region: CASSYRTPSYEQYF. The CDR3 DNA is TGTGCCAGCAGTTACAGGACACCTTCCTACGAGCAGTACTTC.

The chain joins TRBV11-1 to TRBJ2-7, with 9 bases fitting TRBD1. CDR1 and CDR2 from the germline V gene are SGHAT and FQDESV (reference sequence). V was pared by 7 bases and J by 8 bases, with 6 bases of the junction left unmatched. This CDR3 contains 12 residues. CDR3 in amino acids: CASTRDRVKQYF. The CDR3 bases are TGTGCCAGCACCCGGGACAGGGTCAAGCAGTACTTC.

The chain couples TRBV27 to TRBJ2-5; D call uncertain. V lost 5 bases and J lost 4, with 11 bases in between. This CDR3 has 13 amino acids. From germline, CDR1 is MNHEY and CDR2 SMNVEV (reference sequence). CDR3 amino acids: CASSPSPLETQYF. The CDR3 nucleotides are TGTGCCAGCAGTCCCTCGCCTTTAGAGACCCAGTACTTC.

This clone has more than one count but fewer than ten. The chain combines TRBV19 with TRBJ2-7, with 8 bases aligning to TRBD2. V gave up 9 bases and J gave up 3 bases; unmatched junction bases: 13. The length of the CDR3 is 15 residues. Germline loops: CDR1 LNHDA, CDR2 SQIVND (reference sequence). CDR3 sequence (DNA): TGTGCCAGCGACCCGGCGGGACTAGTGCGCTACGAGCAGTACTTC. This codes for CASDPAGLVRYEQYF. The full variable domain, with the rest looked up from reference TRBV19 and TRBJ2-7, is DGGITQSPKYLFRKEGQNVTLSCEQNLNHDAMYWYRQDPGQGLRLIYYSQIVNDFQKGDIAEGYSVSREKKESFPLTVTSAQKNPTAFYLCASDPAGLVRYEQYFGPGTRLTVT.

The chain is built from TRBV6-5 and TRBJ1-2, with D hard to call. CDR3 size: 15 residues. Trimming took off 6 bases at V and 4 bases at J, with 18 bases between the two ends. Per germline, CDR1 MNHEY and CDR2 SVGAGI. The CDR3 protein is CASSPELRLTYGYTF. In DNA, the CDR3 is TGTGCCAGCAGCCCCGAATTACGACTGACCTATGGCTACACCTTC.

This clone was counted between two and nine times. This chain connects TRBV4-3 to TRBJ2-7; D gene unclear. The CDR3 contains 13 residues. Deletions cut 1 base from V and 0 bases from J, with 4 bases between. Germline CDR1 and CDR2: LGHNA and YSLEER. CDR3 residues: CASSQGSSYEQYF. The CDR3 DNA follows: TGCGCCAGCAGCCAAGGAAGCTCCTACGAGCAGTACTTC.

In regard to this clone: This sample includes further DNA sequences coding for the same CDR3. The chain links TRBV6-5 to TRBJ2-7, with no clear D. Trimming took off 2 bases at V and 0 bases at J, with 5 bases between the two ends. Germline V gene data show CDR1 as MNHEY and CDR2 as SVGAGI. CDR3 length: 13 amino acids. CDR3 sequence: CASSYGVSYEQYF. In DNA form, the CDR3 reads TGTGCCAGCAGTTACGGAGTCTCCTACGAGCAGTACTTC.

This clone was picked up one time. Here the CDR3 reads CASSPGASGEQYF. CDR3 coding DNA: TGTGCCAGCAGTCCCGGGGCCTCGGGCGAGCAGTACTTC. The genes are TRBV6-5 and TRBJ2-7; the D call may be TRBD1 or TRBD2 (5 bases each). The germline gives CDR1 MNHEY, CDR2 SVGAGI. The V end lost 5 bases, the J end lost 6 bases, and 14 bases lay between the germline ends. The CDR3 runs to 13 residues.

V usage is TRBV2 and J usage is TRBJ2-7; no definite D call. V shed 2 bases and J shed 13 bases, with 18 bases lying between them. The CDR3 covers 13 residues. Per the germline V gene, CDR1 is SNHLY and CDR2 is FYNNEI. CDR3 coding DNA: TGTGCCAGCAGTGAAACGGGCCCCATCTCGGTTTACTTC. It yields the protein CASSETGPISVYF.

This clone occurred a few times. J is TRBJ1-2 and V is TRBV25-1; D remains ambiguous. The V gene's germline CDR1 is MGHDK and CDR2 SYGVNS. Trimming removed 3 bases at V and 8 bases at J, with 16 bases between. This CDR3 has 14 residues. This CDR3 is CASSEKVRTSGYTF. The DNA of the CDR3 is TGTGCCAGCAGTGAGAAAGTTCGGACCTCGGGCTACACCTTC.

The rearrangement links TRBV18 to TRBJ2-5; D not certain. The CDR3 is made up of 12 amino acids. Trimming shortened V by 3 bases and J by 8 bases, and 10 bases separated the two germline ends. Germline CDR1 reads KGHSH; CDR2 reads LQKENI. CDR3 sequence (DNA): TGTGCCAGCTCACCGCAGGTCTACACCCAGTACTTC. Protein: CASSPQVYTQYF.

The gene calls are TRBV28 and TRBJ1-2, with D hard to call. The germline gives CDR1 MDHEN, CDR2 SYDVKM. Trimming took off 7 bases at V and 4 bases at J, with 10 bases between the two ends. This CDR3 has 12 amino acids. The CDR3 coding sequence is TGTGCCAGCACCGGACCATCCTATGGCTACACCTTC. As protein: CASTGPSYGYTF.

The table lists this clone with a few counts. The chain joins TRBV19 to TRBJ1-3; D remains ambiguous. The V gene's germline CDR1 is LNHDA and CDR2 SQIVND (reference sequence). Trimming took off 8 bases at V and 0 bases at J, with 8 bases between the two ends. The CDR3 is made up of 13 amino acids. The CDR3 here is CASQAYSGNTIYF. Written as DNA, the CDR3 is TGTGCCAGTCAGGCCTACTCTGGAAACACCATATATTTT.

The gene calls are TRBV27 and TRBJ2-7; 9 bases agree with TRBD2. V lost 3 bases and J lost 5; bases outside the gene matches: 14. There are 17 residues in the CDR3. CDR1 is MNHEY and CDR2 is SMNVEV in the germline V gene (reference sequence). DNA for the CDR3: TGTGCCAGCAGTTTTATCGATAGCGGGAGAGGTTCCCACGAGCAGTACTTC. Its protein product is CASSFIDSGRGSHEQYF.

The CDR3 here is CASSVGGEGAKNIQYF. The DNA for the CDR3 is TGTGCCAGCAGCGTAGGAGGGGAGGGAGCCAAAAACATTCAGTACTTC. The rearrangement uses TRBV9 and TRBJ2-4; 7 bases agree with TRBD2. The germline gives CDR1 SGDLS, CDR2 YYNGEE. The junction had 3 bases not matched to a gene; V was cut back by 0 bases and J by 0 bases. This CDR3 spans 16 amino acids. Together with reference TRBV9 and TRBJ2-4, the CDR3 gives the full variable domain: DSGVTQTPKHLITATGQRVTLRCSPRSGDLSVYWYQQSLDQGLQFLIQYYNGEERAKGNILERFSAQQFPDLHSELNLSSLELGDSALYFCASSVGGEGAKNIQYFGAGTRLSVL.